The rows below give T cell receptor beta chains drawn from one sample of a study of blood T cell repertoires in COVID-19. Using immunoSEQ multiplex PCR, the repertoire was profiled, and TCRdb retains in-frame clones only, with some absent. The data show roughly 67,000 clones, with 60% to 85% seen just once and about 24% held by the top ten. Sequenced sample: peripheral blood. Every receptor here comes from a human donor in a cohort sampled during active COVID-19. Each CDR3 is given with its conserved first and last residue. The order of the fields is clone size, V gene, J gene, D gene, CDR3 DNA, CDR3 protein. D genes are given only for firm matches. Only part of the rows carry a size: once, few, many, or a class if the clone is expanded.

-	TRBV27	TRBJ1-5	-	TGTGCCAGCAGTTCCCCCAGTCGGGGGCAGCCCCAGCATTTT	CASSSPSRGQPQHF
-	TRBV7-8	TRBJ2-5	TRBD1	TGTGCCAGCGGAGGACAGGGACCTAAGACCCAGTACTTC	CASGGQGPKTQYF
-	TRBV7-9	TRBJ1-6	-	TGTGCCAGCAGTTCGGACAGCTATAATTCACCCCTCCACTTT	CASSSDSYNSPLHF
-	TRBV28	TRBJ1-1	TRBD1	TGTGCCAGCAGGCGTCGACAGGGAAGCACTGAAGCTTTCTTT	CASRRRQGSTEAFF
-	TRBV7-9	TRBJ2-3	TRBD1	TGTGCCAGCAGCAGAACAGGGGCCACAGATACGCAGTATTTT	CASSRTGATDTQYF
-	TRBV19	TRBJ1-2	TRBD1	TGTGCCAGTACAAGGGACAGGGTGATTGGTGGCTACACCTTC	CASTRDRVIGGYTF
few	TRBV4-2	TRBJ2-1	TRBD2	TGTGCCAGCAGCCAAGAACTAGCGGGTTACAATGAGCAGTTCTTC	CASSQELAGYNEQFF
-	TRBV28	TRBJ2-6	-	TGTGCCATAGACAGTACCTCTGGGGCCAACGTCCTGACTTTC	CAIDSTSGANVLTF
once	TRBV6-2/TRBV6-3	TRBJ2-2	TRBD2	TGTGCCAGCAGTTTCGCCCCGGGGGGAACCGGGGAGCTGTTTTTT	CASSFAPGGTGELFF
-	TRBV28	TRBJ1-2	TRBD1	TGTGCCAGCAGCGAGGACAGGGAGACATATGGCTACACCTTC	CASSEDRETYGYTF
-	TRBV11-2	TRBJ1-3	-	TGTGCCAGCAGCTTAGCGGGTCCGGGGACTGGAAACACCATATATTTT	CASSLAGPGTGNTIYF
-	TRBV3-1/TRBV3-2	TRBJ2-2	TRBD1	TGTGCCAGCAGCCAACCCGCTCAGGGGGTTACCGGGGAGCTGTTTTTT	CASSQPAQGVTGELFF
-	TRBV2	TRBJ1-1	TRBD1	TGTGCCAGCAGTGAAGACGACAGGGGTGAAGCTTTCTTT	CASSEDDRGEAFF
-	TRBV3-1/TRBV3-2	TRBJ2-7	-	TGTGCCAGCAGCGAGATCTCTGCGGGGACGGGCGAGCAGTACTTC	CASSEISAGTGEQYF
once	TRBV21-1	TRBJ2-1	-	TGTGCCAGCAGCAAAGCCCCCGTAGGGGAGGAGAGATACAATGAGCAGTTCTTC	CASSKAPVGEERYNEQFF
-	TRBV11-2	TRBJ2-2	TRBD2	TGTGCCAGCAGCGGACAGGAGACTAGCGGGGTTTGGGCCGGGGAGCTGTTTTTT	CASSGQETSGVWAGELFF
-	TRBV10-3	TRBJ1-6	TRBD1	TGTGCCCACGGACAGGGGGAACGTTCACCCCTCCACTTT	CAHGQGERSPLHF
-	TRBV14	TRBJ1-4	TRBD1	TGTGCCAGCAGCCCCATGCCTATCGGGACAGCTAATGAAAAACTGTTTTTT	CASSPMPIGTANEKLFF
-	TRBV3-1/TRBV3-2	TRBJ2-4	-	TGTGCCAGCAGCCCCGCTGCGGAGCTAGCCAAAAACATTCAGTACTTC	CASSPAAELAKNIQYF
-	TRBV18	TRBJ2-3	TRBD1	TGTGCCAGCTCACCAAACCCAGGGGGCCTCACAGATACGCAGTATTTT	CASSPNPGGLTDTQYF
-	TRBV28	TRBJ1-6	-	TGTGCCAGCATTCTTATCAGGGGTAATTCACCCCTCCACTTT	CASILIRGNSPLHF
-	TRBV7-8	TRBJ2-7	TRBD2	TGTGCCAGCAGGACTAGCGGGAGGGAAGAGCAGTACTTC	CASRTSGREEQYF